One sample yielded the 7 T cell receptor beta chains listed below, sequenced in a study of PD-1 blockade in mismatch repair-deficient tumors (dated by TCRdb to the late 2010s). Libraries were built with the immunoSEQ multiplex PCR assay. TCRdb mirrors the immuneACCESS table, restricted to in-frame sequences. Some clones are absent from its copies; in checked studies, under half trace to an unresolved V gene, and the reason for the others is unknown. For this sample the table gives some 110,000 clones, of which about 74% were detected only once. The ten largest clones capture 4.7% of the sample. The sequencing used peripheral blood, collected approximately 14 months after starting pembrolizumab. The receptor set was obtained from an adult with mismatch repair-deficient cancer.

J is TRBJ2-1 and V is TRBV5-4, with TRBD2 identical over 14 bases. Losses at the gene ends were 6 bases for V and 8 bases for J; bases not matched to a gene: 10. Germline-derived CDR1 and CDR2 are SGHNT and YYREEE (reference sequence). This CDR3 is built from 16 residues. CDR3 amino acids: CASTDRLAGGRDEQFF. CDR3 nucleotide sequence: TGTGCCAGCACCGACAGACTAGCGGGAGGGCGGGATGAGCAGTTCTTC.

The gene calls are TRBV29-1 and TRBJ1-5, with 11 bases aligning to TRBD1. This CDR3 spans 15 amino acids. Trimming took 6 bases from V and 5 from J; bases not matched to a gene: 9. Per germline, CDR1 SQVTM and CDR2 ANQGSEA. The CDR3 sequence is CSVKDRGLGDQPQHF. The DNA for the CDR3 is TGCAGCGTAAAGGACAGGGGGCTAGGGGATCAGCCCCAGCATTTT.

The chain couples TRBV9 to TRBJ2-5; 10 nucleotides match TRBD1. V lost 4 bases and J lost 3; bases outside the gene matches: 3. Germline CDR1 SGDLS, CDR2 YYNGEE. There are 14 residues in the CDR3. CDR3 coding DNA: TGTGCCAGCAGCCGGGGACAGGGGAAAGAGACCCAGTACTTC. Amino acids: CASSRGQGKETQYF.

V usage is TRBV2 and J usage is TRBJ2-7; 9 nucleotides match TRBD2. This CDR3 has 14 residues. The germline V gene encodes CDR1 SNHLY and CDR2 FYNNEI. V shed 1 base and J 3 bases; nucleotides not matched to a gene: 1. CDR3 region: CASSEELAGYEQYF. The DNA for the CDR3 is TGTGCCAGCAGTGAAGAACTAGCGGGCTACGAGCAGTACTTC.

This chain connects TRBV19 to TRBJ1-4; D remains unclear. The V gene lost 5 bases and the J gene lost 6 bases, with 13 bases spanning the gap. The CDR3 runs to 14 residues. Germline CDR1 is LNHDA and CDR2 is SQIVND (reference sequence). CDR3 DNA: TGTGCCAGTAGTCAGCCTACGGCGGATGAAAAACTGTTTTTT. This sequence encodes CASSQPTADEKLFF.

This clone was observed a few times. The chain couples TRBV7-3 to TRBJ1-1, with 7 bases matching TRBD1. Trimming removed 5 bases from V and 5 bases from J; junction bases left unmatched: 8. This CDR3 region has 14 residues. From germline, CDR1 is SGHTA and CDR2 FQGTGA. CDR3 in amino acids: CASSPRGMSTEAFF. The CDR3 coding sequence is TGTGCCAGCAGCCCCAGGGGGATGTCGACTGAAGCTTTCTTT.

This clone was found once. The CDR3 DNA sequence: TGTGCCACCAGCAGAGACCGCCCGCAGGGTACAGATACGCAGTATTTT. Translation: CATSRDRPQGTDTQYF. The chain carries TRBV15 and TRBJ2-3, with a tentative D call TRBD1 (5 bases). V was clipped by 0 bases and J by 3 bases, with 13 bases between them. In germline, CDR1 is LNHNV, CDR2 YYDKDF (reference sequence). This CDR3 has 16 residues.